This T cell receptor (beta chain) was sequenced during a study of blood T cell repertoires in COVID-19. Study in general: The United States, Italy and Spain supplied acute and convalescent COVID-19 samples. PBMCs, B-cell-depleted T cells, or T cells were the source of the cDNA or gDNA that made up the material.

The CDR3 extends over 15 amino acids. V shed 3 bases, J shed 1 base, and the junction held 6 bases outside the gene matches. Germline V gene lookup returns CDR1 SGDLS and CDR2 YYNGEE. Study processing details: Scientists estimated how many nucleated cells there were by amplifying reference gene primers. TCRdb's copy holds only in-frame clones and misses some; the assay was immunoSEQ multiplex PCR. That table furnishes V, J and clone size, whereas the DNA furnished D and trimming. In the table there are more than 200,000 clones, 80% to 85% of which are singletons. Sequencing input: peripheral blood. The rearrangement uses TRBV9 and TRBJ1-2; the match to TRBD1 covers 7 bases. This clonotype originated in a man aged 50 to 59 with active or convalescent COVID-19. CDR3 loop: CASSGGTADNYGYTF. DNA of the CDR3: TGTGCCAGCAGCGGGGGGACAGCTGATAACTATGGCTACACCTTC.